The 12 T cell receptor beta chains given below trace back to one sample, sequenced in a study of T cells expressing NK-cell markers. Using the 5' RACE reads, TCRdb records one entry per CDR3 protein without DNA. This table lists 350,000 to 450,000 distinct CDR3 sequences. The material sequenced was blood T cells: a sorted CD56 or NKG2C T cell subset, CD4+ or CD8+ T cells, or bulk PBMC T cells (not recorded which). The receptors stem from a man aged 18-70 years in good health.

The chain recombines TRBV5-1 with TRBJ2-3. CDR3 length: 12 amino acids. Germline loops: CDR1 SGHRS, CDR2 YFSETQ. CDR3 region: CASSSEWVGQYF.

This sequence joins TRBV7-2 and TRBJ1-2; there is no DNA to check the TCRdb D call of TRBD1. The CDR3 consists of 14 residues. Germline-derived CDR1 and CDR2 are SGHTA and FQGNSA. CDR3 sequence reads: CASSSTGASEEGTF.

The chain has TRBV5-6 and TRBJ1-2. The length of the CDR3 is 13 residues. Germline assignment: CDR1 SGHDT and CDR2 YYEEEE. CDR3 protein: CASSFQSNYGYTF.

This chain uses TRBV2 with TRBJ1-1; the TCRdb D gene call, TRBD1, has no DNA to confirm it. Germline-derived CDR1 and CDR2 are SNHLY and FYNNEI. CDR3 length equals 14 residues. The CDR3 reads CASSTGDIRTEAFF.

The chain couples TRBV7-2 to TRBJ1-2. The CDR3 sequence is 13 residues long. CDR1 and CDR2 (germline): SGHTA, FQGNSA. Here the CDR3 reads CASSLGVDYGYTF. Filled out from reference TRBV7-2 and TRBJ1-2, the complete variable domain reads GAGVSQSPSNKVTEKGKDVELRCDPISGHTALYWYRQSLGQGLEFLIYFQGNSAPDKSGLPSDRFSAERTGGSVSTLTIQRTQQEDSAVYLCASSLGVDYGYTFGSGTRLTVV.

The chain carries TRBV20-1 and TRBJ2-2; TCRdb's assignment of TRBD1 cannot be checked, as there is no DNA. CDR1 is DFQATT, CDR2 SNEGSKA, per germline (reference sequence). CDR3 size: 15 residues. The CDR3 spells CSALPGQQNTGELFF.

CDR3: CASSYRVDAGELFF. This chain connects TRBV7-2 to TRBJ2-2. Germline V CDR1 and CDR2: SGHTA, FQGNSA. The CDR3 has 14 residues.

This chain links TRBV20-1 with TRBJ1-6. Germline V gene sequence: CDR1 DFQATT, CDR2 SNEGSKA (reference sequence). The CDR3 is made up of 16 amino acids. This CDR3 is CSARVMPLGGNSPLHF.

This sequence joins TRBV18 and TRBJ2-1. The V gene's germline CDR1 is KGHSH and CDR2 LQKENI. CDR3 size: 16 residues. This CDR3 reads CASSPRTRGSYNEQFF.

The rearrangement uses TRBV11-2 and TRBJ2-6. Germline CDR1 is SGHAT and CDR2 is FQNNGV. This CDR3 spans 15 amino acids. This CDR3 is CASSLNRAAANVLTF.

The chain employs TRBV25-1 and TRBJ1-3; TCRdb's assignment of TRBD1 cannot be checked, as there is no DNA. CDR3 length equals 13 residues. Germline V gene data show CDR1 as MGHDK and CDR2 as SYGVNS. This chain's CDR3 is CASSELGKDTIYF.

The rearrangement links TRBV20-1 to TRBJ2-7; checking the TCRdb D call of TRBD1 is not possible without DNA. Germline values: CDR1 DFQATT, CDR2 SNEGSKA (reference sequence). This CDR3 comprises 14 residues. CDR3 loop: CSAPPGTALREQYF.